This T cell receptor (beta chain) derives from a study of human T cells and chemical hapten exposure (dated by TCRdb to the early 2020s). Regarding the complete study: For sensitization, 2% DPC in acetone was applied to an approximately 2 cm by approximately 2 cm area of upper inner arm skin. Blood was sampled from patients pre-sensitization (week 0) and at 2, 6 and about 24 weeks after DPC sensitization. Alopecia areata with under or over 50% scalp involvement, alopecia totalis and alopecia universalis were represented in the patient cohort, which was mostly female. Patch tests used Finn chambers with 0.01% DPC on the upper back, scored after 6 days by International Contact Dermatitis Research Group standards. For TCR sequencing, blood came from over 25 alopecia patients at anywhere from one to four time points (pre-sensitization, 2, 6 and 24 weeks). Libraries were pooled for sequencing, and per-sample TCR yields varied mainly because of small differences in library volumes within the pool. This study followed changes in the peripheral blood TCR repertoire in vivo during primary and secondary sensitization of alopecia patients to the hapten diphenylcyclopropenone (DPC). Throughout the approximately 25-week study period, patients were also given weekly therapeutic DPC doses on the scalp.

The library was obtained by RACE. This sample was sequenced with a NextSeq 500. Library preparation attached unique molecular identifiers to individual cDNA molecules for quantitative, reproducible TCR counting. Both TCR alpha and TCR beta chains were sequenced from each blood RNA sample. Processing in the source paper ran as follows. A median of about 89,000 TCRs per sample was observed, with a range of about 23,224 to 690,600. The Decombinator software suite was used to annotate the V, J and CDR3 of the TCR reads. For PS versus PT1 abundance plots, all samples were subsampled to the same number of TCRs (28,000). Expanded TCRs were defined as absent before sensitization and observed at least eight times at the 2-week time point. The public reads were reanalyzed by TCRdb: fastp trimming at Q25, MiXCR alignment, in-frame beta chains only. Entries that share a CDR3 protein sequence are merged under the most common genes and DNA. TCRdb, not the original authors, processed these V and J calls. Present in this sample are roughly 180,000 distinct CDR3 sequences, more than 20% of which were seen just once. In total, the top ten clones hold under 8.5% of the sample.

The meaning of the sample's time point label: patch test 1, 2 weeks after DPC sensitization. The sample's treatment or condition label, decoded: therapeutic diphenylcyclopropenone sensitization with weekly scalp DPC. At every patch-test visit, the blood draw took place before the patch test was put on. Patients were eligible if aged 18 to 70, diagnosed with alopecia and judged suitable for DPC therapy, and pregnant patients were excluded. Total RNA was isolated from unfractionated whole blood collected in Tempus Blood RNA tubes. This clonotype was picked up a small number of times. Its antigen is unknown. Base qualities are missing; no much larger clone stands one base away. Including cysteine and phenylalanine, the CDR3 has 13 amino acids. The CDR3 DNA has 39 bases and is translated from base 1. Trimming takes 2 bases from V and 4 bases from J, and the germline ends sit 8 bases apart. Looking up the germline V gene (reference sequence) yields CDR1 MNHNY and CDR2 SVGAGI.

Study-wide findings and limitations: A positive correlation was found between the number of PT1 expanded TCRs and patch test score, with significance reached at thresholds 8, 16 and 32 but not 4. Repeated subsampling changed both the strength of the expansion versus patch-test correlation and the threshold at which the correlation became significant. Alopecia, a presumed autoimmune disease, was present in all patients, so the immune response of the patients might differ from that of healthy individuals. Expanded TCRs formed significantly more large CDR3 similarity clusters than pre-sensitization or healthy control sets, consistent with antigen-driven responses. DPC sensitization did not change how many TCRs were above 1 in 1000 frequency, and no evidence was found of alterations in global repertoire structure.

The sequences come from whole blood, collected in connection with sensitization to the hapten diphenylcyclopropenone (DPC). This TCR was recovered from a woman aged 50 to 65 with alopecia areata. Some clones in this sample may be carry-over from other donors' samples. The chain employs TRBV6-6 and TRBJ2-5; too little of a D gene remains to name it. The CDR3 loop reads CASSYLGLETQYF. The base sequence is TGTGCCAGCAGTTACCTGGGGTTAGAGACCCAGTACTTC.